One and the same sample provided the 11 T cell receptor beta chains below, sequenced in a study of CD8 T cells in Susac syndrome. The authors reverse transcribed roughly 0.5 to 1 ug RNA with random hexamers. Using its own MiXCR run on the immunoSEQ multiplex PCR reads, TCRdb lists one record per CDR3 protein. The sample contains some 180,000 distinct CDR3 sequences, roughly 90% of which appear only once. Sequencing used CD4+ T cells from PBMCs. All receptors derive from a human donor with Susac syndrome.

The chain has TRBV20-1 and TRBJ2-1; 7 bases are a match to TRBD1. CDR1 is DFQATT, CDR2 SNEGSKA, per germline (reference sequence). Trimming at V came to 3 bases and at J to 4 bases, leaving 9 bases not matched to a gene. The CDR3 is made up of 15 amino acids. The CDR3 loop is CSASFNRGPYNEQFF. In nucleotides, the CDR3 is TGCAGTGCTAGTTTTAACAGGGGTCCTTACAATGAGCAGTTCTTC.

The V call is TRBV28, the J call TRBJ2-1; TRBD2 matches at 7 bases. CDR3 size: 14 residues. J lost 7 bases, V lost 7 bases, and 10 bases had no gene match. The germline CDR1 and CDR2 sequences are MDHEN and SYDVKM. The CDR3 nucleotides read TGTGCCAGCAACGTGGGCGGGAGAGGGAATGAGCAGTTCTTC. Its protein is CASNVGGRGNEQFF. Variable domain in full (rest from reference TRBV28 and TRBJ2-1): DVKVTQSSRYLVKRTGEKVFLECVQDMDHENMFWYRQDPGLGLRLIYFSYDVKMKEKGDIPEGYSVSREKKERFSLILESASTNQTSMYLCASNVGGRGNEQFFGPGTRLTVL.

DNA for the CDR3: TGCAGTGCTAGAGTCGGAAGCACAGATACGCAGTATTTT. Its protein is CSARVGSTDTQYF. The rearrangement uses TRBV20-1 and TRBJ2-3, with no clear D. The CDR3 spans 13 residues. Germline V CDR1 and CDR2: DFQATT, SNEGSKA (reference sequence). Trimming took off 1 base at V and 0 bases at J, with 5 bases between the two ends.

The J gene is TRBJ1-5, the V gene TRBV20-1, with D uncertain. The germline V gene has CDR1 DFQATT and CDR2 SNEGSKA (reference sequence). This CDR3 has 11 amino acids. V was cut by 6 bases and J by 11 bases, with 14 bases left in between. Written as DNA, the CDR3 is TGCAGTGCCCAGGACCCCTTGTCCCAGCATTTT. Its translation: CSAQDPLSQHF.

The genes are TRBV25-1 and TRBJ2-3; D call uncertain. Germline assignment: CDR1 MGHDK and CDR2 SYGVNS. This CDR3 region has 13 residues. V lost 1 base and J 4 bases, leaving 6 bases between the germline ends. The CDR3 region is CASSEWQADTQYF. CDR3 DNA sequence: TGTGCCAGCAGTGAATGGCAAGCAGATACGCAGTATTTT.

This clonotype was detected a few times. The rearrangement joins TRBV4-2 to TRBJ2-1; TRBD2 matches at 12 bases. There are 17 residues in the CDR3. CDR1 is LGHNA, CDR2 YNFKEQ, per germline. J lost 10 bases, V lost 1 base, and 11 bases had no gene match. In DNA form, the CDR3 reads TGTGCCAGCAGCCAAGGTAGCGGGACTAGCGGGTCCGGAGAGCAGTTCTTC. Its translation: CASSQGSGTSGSGEQFF.

For the CDR3, the DNA is TGCAGTGCGCGGGACGGCGGCCAGCCCCAGCATTTT. It specifies CSARDGGQPQHF. The rearrangement uses TRBV20-1 and TRBJ1-5, with a tentative D call TRBD1 (5 bases). CDR1 and CDR2 from the germline V gene are DFQATT and SNEGSKA (reference sequence). The CDR3 is 12 residues long. Trimming left V 6 bases short and J 7 bases short, with 13 bases between.

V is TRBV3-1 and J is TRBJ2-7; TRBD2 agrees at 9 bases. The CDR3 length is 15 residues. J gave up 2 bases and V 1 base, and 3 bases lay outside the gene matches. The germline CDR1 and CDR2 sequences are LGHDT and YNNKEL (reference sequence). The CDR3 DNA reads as TGTGCCAGCAGCCAAGGCCCTAGCGGGACCTACGAGCAGTACTTC. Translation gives CASSQGPSGTYEQYF.

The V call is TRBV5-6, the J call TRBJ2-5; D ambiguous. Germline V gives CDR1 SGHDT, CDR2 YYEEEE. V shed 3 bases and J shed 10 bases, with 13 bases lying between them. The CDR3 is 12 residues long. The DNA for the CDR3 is TGTGCCAGCAGCTCCGGGTCCCGGGTCCAGTACTTC. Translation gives CASSSGSRVQYF.

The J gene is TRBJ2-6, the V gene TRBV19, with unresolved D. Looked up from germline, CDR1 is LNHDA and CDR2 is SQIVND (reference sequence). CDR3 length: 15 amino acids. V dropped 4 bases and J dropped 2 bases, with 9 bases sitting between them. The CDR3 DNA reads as TGTGCCAGTAGTAACACACGGGCTGGGGCCAACGTCCTGACTTTC. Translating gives CASSNTRAGANVLTF. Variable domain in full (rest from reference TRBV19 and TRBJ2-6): DGGITQSPKYLFRKEGQNVTLSCEQNLNHDAMYWYRQDPGQGLRLIYYSQIVNDFQKGDIAEGYSVSREKKESFPLTVTSAQKNPTAFYLCASSNTRAGANVLTFGAGSRLTVL.

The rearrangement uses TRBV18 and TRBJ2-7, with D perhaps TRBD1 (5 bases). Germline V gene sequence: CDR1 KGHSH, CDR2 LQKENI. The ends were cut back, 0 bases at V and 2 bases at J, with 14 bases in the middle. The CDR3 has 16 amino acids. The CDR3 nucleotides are TGTGCCAGCTCACCACCCCCAGGCCGGACAACCTACGAGCAGTACTTC. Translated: CASSPPPGRTTYEQYF.